This T cell receptor (beta chain) was sequenced in a study of cytomegalovirus exposure and HLA in healthy donors. PCR employed 60 Vbeta and 13 Jbeta primers. TCRdb's table, derived via immunoSEQ multiplex PCR, lists solely in-frame clones and lacks some. The sample consists of around 90,000 clones, about two thirds of them appearing once. Trimming cost V 3 bases and J 1 base, with 4 bases left between them. In germline, CDR1 is GTSNPN, CDR2 SVGIG (reference sequence). The CDR3 has 11 amino acids. The material sequenced was PBMCs. The clonotype originates from a human donor in good health. The J gene is TRBJ2-7, the V gene TRBV30, with unresolved D. The chain's CDR3 is CAWSVSYEQYF. The CDR3 DNA reads TGTGCCTGGAGCGTGTCCTACGAGCAGTACTTC.